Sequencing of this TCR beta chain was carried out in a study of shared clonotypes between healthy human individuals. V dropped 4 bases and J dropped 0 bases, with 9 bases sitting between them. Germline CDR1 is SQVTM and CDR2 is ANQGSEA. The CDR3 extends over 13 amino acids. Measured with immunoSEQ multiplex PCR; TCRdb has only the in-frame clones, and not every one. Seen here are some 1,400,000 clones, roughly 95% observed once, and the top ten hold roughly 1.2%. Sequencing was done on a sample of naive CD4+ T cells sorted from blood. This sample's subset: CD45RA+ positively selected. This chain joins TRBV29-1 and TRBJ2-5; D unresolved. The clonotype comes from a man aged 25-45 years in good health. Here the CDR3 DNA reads TGCAGCGTTGCCTGGGAATACCAAGAGACCCAGTACTTC. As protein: CSVAWEYQETQYF.